This T cell receptor (beta chain) was retrieved from a study of blood T cells in healthy people across ages. Unmatched junction bases numbered 13, after V lost 5 bases and J lost 7 bases. The CDR3 spans 16 residues. From germline, CDR1 is MDHEN and CDR2 SYDVKM. Study-wide results and limits: Long-lived donors had more naive CD4+ cells and higher diversity than aged donors.

This clonotype was observed a handful of times. Its antigen is undetermined. Sample-barcoded 5' priming and a J-beta primer mix drove a second PCR of roughly 6 to 12 cycles. TCRdb re-called the 5' RACE reads through MiXCR, storing one row per CDR3 protein. The sample carries 500,000 to 550,000 distinct CDR3 sequences, around 24% recorded once. This same sample was also part of a study on T cells of mothers and their children. This second report adds: Donation came from three healthy Caucasian mothers together with their six children. Related and unrelated pairs show similar thymic shaping of TCR recombination output.

The chain combines TRBV28 with TRBJ2-5; TRBD1 matches at 10 bases. This TCR derives from a boy between 10 and 17 years old in good health. Input material: blood. CDR3 coding DNA: TGTGCCAGCAGTCTACCCCCCGGGACAGGGGTCGGGACCCAGTACTTC. It specifies CASSLPPGTGVGTQYF.